This TCR beta chain stems from a study of shared clonotypes between healthy human individuals. The CDR3 extends over 14 amino acids. Germline assignment: CDR1 MNHEY and CDR2 SVGAGI. V shed 7 bases and J 1 base; nucleotides not matched to a gene: 3. As regards this clone: The antigen is not known.

Template for every sorted-subset replicate PCR totaled about 0.2 ug DNA, roughly 30,000 T cell genomes. Clones were read by immunoSEQ multiplex PCR, and TCRdb kept only the in-frame ones, dropping some. The data show roughly 2,500,000 clones, 93% seen once. Study results and limitations: Rarefaction showed sorted-subset sequencing was incomplete despite large depth. Across subsets, estimated richness was generally greater for naive than for memory populations.

The sequenced sample was naive CD4+ T cells from PBMCs. Documented subset: CD45RA+ positively selected. This chain uses TRBV6-5 with TRBJ1-2; 10 bases map to TRBD1. The clonotype was recovered from a man younger than 35 in good health. Some clones in this sample may be carry-over from other donors' samples. CDR3 protein: CASTRTGGNYGYTF. CDR3 DNA: TGTGCCAGCACTCGGACAGGGGGTAACTATGGCTACACCTTC.